These 12 T cell receptor beta chains share one sample of origin, sequenced in a study of blood T cell repertoires in COVID-19. Libraries were prepared by immunoSEQ multiplex PCR; TCRdb keeps only in-frame clonotypes and omits some of them. This table has 130,000 to 150,000 clones, 85% appearing once. Sequenced sample: peripheral blood. The receptors were sampled from a middle-aged woman with active or convalescent COVID-19.

This sequence joins TRBV5-6 and TRBJ1-2; 8 positions agree with TRBD1. Germline V gene sequence: CDR1 SGHDT, CDR2 YYEEEE. The ends lost 1 base at V and 2 bases at J; junction bases unmatched: 1. This CDR3 has 14 residues. The CDR3 loop reads CASSLSGGNYGYTF. In DNA, the CDR3 is TGTGCCAGCAGCTTGTCAGGGGGCAACTATGGCTACACCTTC.

The chain carries TRBV15 and TRBJ2-1, with a weak D call TRBD1 (5 bases). There are 14 residues in the CDR3. V lost 0 bases and J 7 bases, leaving 10 bases between the germline ends. Germline V lookup: CDR1 LNHNV, CDR2 YYDKDF (reference sequence). CDR3 DNA sequence: TGTGCCACCAGCAGAGATTCCAGGGAAAATGAGCAGTTCTTC. Protein: CATSRDSRENEQFF. The entire variable domain, with the rest obtained from reference TRBV15 and TRBJ2-1, is as follows: DAMVIQNPRYQVTQFGKPVTLSCSQTLNHNVMYWYQQKSSQAPKLLFHYYDKDFNNEADTPDNFQSRRPNTSFCFLDIRSPGLGDTAMYLCATSRDSRENEQFFGPGTRLTVL.

The genes are TRBV28 and TRBJ1-5; tentatively, D is TRBD1 (5 bases). The germline V gene encodes CDR1 MDHEN and CDR2 SYDVKM. This CDR3 is 16 amino acids long. V lost 7 bases, J lost 3 bases, and 19 bases lay in between. The CDR3 sequence is CASKSIESTDNQPQHF. CDR3 DNA sequence: TGTGCCAGCAAATCTATTGAATCGACAGACAATCAGCCCCAGCATTTT. The variable domain in full, with the rest retrieved from reference TRBV28 and TRBJ1-5, is DVKVTQSSRYLVKRTGEKVFLECVQDMDHENMFWYRQDPGLGLRLIYFSYDVKMKEKGDIPEGYSVSREKKERFSLILESASTNQTSMYLCASKSIESTDNQPQHFGDGTRLSIL.

This rearrangement joins TRBV5-6 to TRBJ2-7; TRBD1 aligns across 7 bases. Germline V gene sequence: CDR1 SGHDT, CDR2 YYEEEE. V dropped 4 bases and J dropped 2; count of bases not matched to a gene: 3. The CDR3 length is 13 residues. For the CDR3, the DNA is TGTGCCAGCAGCATTGGACAGGCCTACGAGCAGTACTTC. Amino acids: CASSIGQAYEQYF.

V and J are TRBV5-1 and TRBJ2-7, with no clear D. The germline gives CDR1 SGHRS, CDR2 YFSETQ. V was clipped by 7 bases and J by 7 bases, with 15 bases between them. The CDR3 runs 12 residues. CDR3 sequence reads: CASQREPKEQYF. The CDR3 DNA reads as TGCGCCAGCCAACGTGAGCCCAAAGAGCAGTACTTC.

The genes are TRBV5-1 and TRBJ2-3, with 7 bases that match TRBD1. Losses at the gene ends were 2 bases for V and 4 bases for J; bases not matched to a gene: 10. From germline, CDR1 is SGHRS and CDR2 YFSETQ. The CDR3 is 16 amino acids. CDR3 in DNA: TGCGCCAGCAGCTTAGGGGGCTTAGTAGACGCAGATACGCAGTATTTT. This sequence encodes CASSLGGLVDADTQYF.

This clone was recorded a few times. V usage is TRBV6-6 and J usage is TRBJ1-1; tentatively, D is TRBD1 (6 bases). The CDR3 runs to 15 residues. V lost 2 bases to trimming and J lost 0 bases, with 10 bases between them. In germline, CDR1 is MNHNY, CDR2 SVGAGI (reference sequence). The CDR3 reads CASSYQQGMNTEAFF. The DNA for the CDR3 is TGTGCCAGCAGTTACCAGCAGGGGATGAACACTGAAGCTTTCTTT.

This rearrangement joins TRBV6-5 to TRBJ2-3, with 7 bases that match TRBD2. Germline V CDR1 and CDR2: MNHEY, SVGAGI. The J segment lost 3 bases and the V segment lost 6 bases, leaving 6 bases of the junction unmatched. CDR3 size: 14 residues. DNA of the CDR3: TGTGCCAGCAGCCAGGAGCGGGAAACAGATACGCAGTATTTT. It specifies CASSQERETDTQYF.

The rearrangement joins TRBV6-5 to TRBJ1-3, with 7 bases matching TRBD1. The germline V gene has CDR1 MNHEY and CDR2 SVGAGI. The V and J ends lost 6 bases and 0 bases, in that order; junction bases with no gene match: 5. The CDR3 has 15 residues. This CDR3 reads CASSPDRVSGNTIYF. The CDR3 DNA follows: TGTGCCAGCAGCCCCGACAGGGTCTCTGGAAACACCATATATTTT.

The chain combines TRBV28 with TRBJ1-4; 7 nucleotides align to TRBD1. Germline lookup yields CDR1 MDHEN and CDR2 SYDVKM. V shed 5 bases, J shed 8 bases, and the junction held 11 bases outside the gene matches. CDR3 length: 15 amino acids. The CDR3 DNA sequence: TGTGCCAGCAGTGTACGGGACAGTGCCAAAGAAAAACTGTTTTTT. It is translated as CASSVRDSAKEKLFF.

The chain recombines TRBV6-6 with TRBJ1-3; 7 bases agree with TRBD1. With 5 bases clipped from V and 0 bases from J, the junction kept 13 bases outside the gene matches. The CDR3 consists of 18 residues. CDR1 is MNHNY and CDR2 is SVGAGI in the germline V gene (reference sequence). Here the CDR3 reads CASSRQGRGLSSGNTIYF. Written as DNA, the CDR3 is TGTGCCAGCAGTCGACAGGGTAGGGGGCTGTCCTCTGGAAACACCATATATTTT.

V usage is TRBV4-3 and J usage is TRBJ2-7; 9 nucleotides match TRBD1. CDR1 is LGHNA, CDR2 YSLEER, per germline. Losses at the gene ends were 4 bases for V and 4 bases for J; bases not matched to a gene: 14. The CDR3 consists of 17 residues. CDR3 residues: CASSRDTGGTSQYEQYF. DNA for the CDR3: TGCGCCAGCAGCCGGGACACAGGGGGCACTAGTCAGTACGAGCAGTACTTC.